One sample yielded the 3 T cell receptor beta chains listed below, sequenced in a study of shared clonotypes between healthy human individuals. Positively selected for CCR7, the CD45RO-negative cells used as naive CD8 cells excluded terminally differentiated effector memory CD45RA+ cells. The method was immunoSEQ multiplex PCR; TCRdb's version includes in-frame clones alone and lacks a portion of them. The sample lists 700,000 to 950,000 clones, 95% to 97% occurring once. The sample comprised naive CD8+ T cells sorted from blood. The receptors were sampled from a man between 25 and 39 years old in good health.

The V call is TRBV7-2, the J call TRBJ1-4; D is ambiguous. The V end lost 5 bases, the J end lost 0 bases, and 10 bases lay between the germline ends. The CDR3 covers 15 residues. Germline CDR1 reads SGHTA; CDR2 reads FQGNSA. The DNA of the CDR3 is TGTGCCAGCAGCCGTCTGGTCGCAACTAATGAAAAACTGTTTTTT. It translates to CASSRLVATNEKLFF.

J is TRBJ2-5 and V is TRBV5-1; 7 bases are a match to TRBD2. The CDR3 has 16 amino acids. Germline V gene lookup returns CDR1 SGHRS and CDR2 YFSETQ. J gave up 3 bases and V 0 bases, and 8 bases lay outside the gene matches. This chain's CDR3 is CASSLAVLREKETQYF. The CDR3 DNA reads as TGCGCCAGCAGCTTGGCCGTCTTGCGGGAGAAAGAGACCCAGTACTTC.

The V call is TRBV27, the J call TRBJ2-7, with D tentatively TRBD2 (6 bases). V shed 2 bases and J shed 4 bases, with 15 bases lying between them. Germline lookup yields CDR1 MNHEY and CDR2 SMNVEV (reference sequence). The CDR3 is 15 amino acids. CDR3 sequence (DNA): TGTGCCAGCAGTTTAATGGAGGGTCAAGTATACGAGCAGTACTTC. Protein product: CASSLMEGQVYEQYF.